The subject of this entry is one TCR beta chain. Its antigen is as yet unknown. CDR3 size: 15 residues. Germline assignment: CDR1 SEHNR and CDR2 FQNEAQ (reference sequence). The J segment lost 2 bases and the V segment lost 7 bases, leaving 10 bases of the junction unmatched. The sample originates from a study of T cells after yellow fever vaccination. Study-wide background: For low cell numbers, libraries were made with SMART-Seq v4 Ultra Low Input. Study outcomes and limitations: The study found a weaker secondary response that peaked faster, day 5 versus 15. Abundant clonotypes from the bulk population could have been carried over as contaminants into FACS-sorted repertoires. Reappearance after the booster was observed for most primary-vaccination clones (96% CD4, roughly 88% CD8).

Via MiXCR, TCRdb re-called the 5' RACE reads, giving one row per CDR3 protein. The table has hundreds of thousands of distinct CDR3 sequences, approximately 3.8% seen once; the top ten hold 23%. The sample consisted of PBMCs, taken on the day of the yellow fever booster vaccination. This chain connects TRBV7-9 to TRBJ1-2, with 7 bases aligning to TRBD1. The TCR comes from a man aged 18 to 29 who received the YFV17D yellow fever vaccine. Here the CDR3 reads CASTPREQGNYGYTF. The CDR3 DNA reads TGTGCCAGCACCCCGCGGGAACAGGGGAACTATGGCTACACCTTC.